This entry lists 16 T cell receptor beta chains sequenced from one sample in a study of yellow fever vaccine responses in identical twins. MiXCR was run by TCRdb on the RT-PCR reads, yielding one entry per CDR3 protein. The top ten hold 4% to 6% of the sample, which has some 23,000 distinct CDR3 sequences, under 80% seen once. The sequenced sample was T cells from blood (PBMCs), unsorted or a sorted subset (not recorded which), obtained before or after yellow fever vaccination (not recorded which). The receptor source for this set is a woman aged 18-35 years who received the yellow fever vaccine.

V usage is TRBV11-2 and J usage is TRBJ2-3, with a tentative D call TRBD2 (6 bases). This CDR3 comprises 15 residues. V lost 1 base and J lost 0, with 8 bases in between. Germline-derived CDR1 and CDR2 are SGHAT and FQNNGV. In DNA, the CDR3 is TGTGCCAGCAGCTTAGGCGGGACTAGCACAGATACGCAGTATTTT. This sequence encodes CASSLGGTSTDTQYF.

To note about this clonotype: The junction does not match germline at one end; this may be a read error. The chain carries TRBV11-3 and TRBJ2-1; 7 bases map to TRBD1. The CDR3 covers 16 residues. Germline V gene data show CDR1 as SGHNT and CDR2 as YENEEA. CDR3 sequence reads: CASSPRQGQTYNEQFF. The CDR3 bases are TGCGCCAGCAGCCCCCGGCAGGGACAGACCTACAATGAGCAGTTCTTC.

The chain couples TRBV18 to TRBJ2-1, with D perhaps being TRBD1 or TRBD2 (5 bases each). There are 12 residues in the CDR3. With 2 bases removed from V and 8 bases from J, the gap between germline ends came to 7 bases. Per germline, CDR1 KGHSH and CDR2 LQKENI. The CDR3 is CASSPEGHEQFF. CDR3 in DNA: TGTGCCAGCTCACCAGAGGGACATGAGCAGTTCTTC.

CDR3 sequence (DNA): TGTGCCAGCAGCCGAGCTGGGGTATTCGTCGGGAACAATGAGCAGTTCTTC. Protein product: CASSRAGVFVGNNEQFF. The J gene is TRBJ2-1, the V gene TRBV11-2; perhaps TRBD2 as D (5 bases). The V gene lost 5 bases and the J gene lost 5 bases, with 22 bases spanning the gap. The CDR3 runs 17 residues. Germline loops: CDR1 SGHAT, CDR2 FQNNGV.

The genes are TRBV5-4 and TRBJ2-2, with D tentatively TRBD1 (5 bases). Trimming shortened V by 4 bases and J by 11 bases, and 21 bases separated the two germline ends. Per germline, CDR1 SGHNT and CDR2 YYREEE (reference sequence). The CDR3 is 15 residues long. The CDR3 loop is CASSPETDSPDELFF. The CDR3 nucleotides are TGTGCCAGCAGCCCGGAGACAGATTCACCGGACGAGCTGTTTTTT.

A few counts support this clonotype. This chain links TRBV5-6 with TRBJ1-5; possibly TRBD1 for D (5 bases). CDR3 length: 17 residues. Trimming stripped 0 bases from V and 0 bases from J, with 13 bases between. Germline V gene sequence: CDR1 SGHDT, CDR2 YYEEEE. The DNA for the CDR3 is TGTGCCAGCAGCTTGGGGAGGGGACCATATAGCAATCAGCCCCAGCATTTT. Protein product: CASSLGRGPYSNQPQHF.

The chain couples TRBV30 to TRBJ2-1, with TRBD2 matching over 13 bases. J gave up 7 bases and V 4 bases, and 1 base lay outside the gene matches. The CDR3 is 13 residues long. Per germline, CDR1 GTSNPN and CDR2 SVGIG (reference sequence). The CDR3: CAWMTSGGNEQFF. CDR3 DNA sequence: TGTGCCTGGATGACTAGCGGGGGGAATGAGCAGTTCTTC.

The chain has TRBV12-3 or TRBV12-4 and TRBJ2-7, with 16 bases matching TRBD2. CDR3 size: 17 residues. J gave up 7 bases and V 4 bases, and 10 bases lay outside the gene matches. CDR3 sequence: CASSSGTSGRAVDEQYF. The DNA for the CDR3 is TGTGCCAGCAGTTCCGGGACTAGCGGGAGGGCAGTGGATGAGCAGTACTTC.

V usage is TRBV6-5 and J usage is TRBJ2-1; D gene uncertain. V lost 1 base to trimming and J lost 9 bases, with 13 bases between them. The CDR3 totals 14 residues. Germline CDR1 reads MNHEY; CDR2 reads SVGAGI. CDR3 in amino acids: CASSYLPLVSEQFF. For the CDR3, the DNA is TGTGCCAGCAGTTACTTGCCTTTAGTCTCTGAGCAGTTCTTC.

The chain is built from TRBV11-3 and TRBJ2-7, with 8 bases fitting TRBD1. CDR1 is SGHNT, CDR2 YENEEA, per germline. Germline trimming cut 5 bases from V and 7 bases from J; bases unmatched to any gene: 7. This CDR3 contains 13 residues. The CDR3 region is CASSQGQAGEQYV. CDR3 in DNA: TGTGCCAGCAGCCAGGGACAGGCGGGGGAGCAGTACGTC.

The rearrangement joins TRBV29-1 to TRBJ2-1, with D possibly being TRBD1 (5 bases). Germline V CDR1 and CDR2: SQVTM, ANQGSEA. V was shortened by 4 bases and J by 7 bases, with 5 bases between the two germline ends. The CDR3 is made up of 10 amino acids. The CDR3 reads CSVGQNEQFF. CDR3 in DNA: TGCAGCGTTGGACAGAATGAGCAGTTCTTC.

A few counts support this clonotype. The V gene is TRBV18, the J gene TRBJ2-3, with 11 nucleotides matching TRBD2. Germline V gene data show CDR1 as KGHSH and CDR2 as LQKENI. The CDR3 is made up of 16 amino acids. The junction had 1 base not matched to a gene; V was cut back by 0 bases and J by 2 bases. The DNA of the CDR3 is TGTGCCAGCTCACCACCGGGACTAGCGGCCACAGATACGCAGTATTTT. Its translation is CASSPPGLAATDTQYF. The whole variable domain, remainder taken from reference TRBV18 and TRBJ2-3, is NAGVMQNPRHLVRRRGQEARLRCSPMKGHSHVYWYRQLPEEGLKFMVYLQKENIIDESGMPKERFSAEFPKEGPSILRIQQVVRGDSAAYFCASSPPGLAATDTQYFGPGTRLTVL.

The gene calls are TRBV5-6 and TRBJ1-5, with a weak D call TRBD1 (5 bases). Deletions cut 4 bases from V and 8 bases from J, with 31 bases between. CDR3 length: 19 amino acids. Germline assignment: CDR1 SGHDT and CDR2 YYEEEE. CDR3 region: CASSKFEVGVRGGMKPQHF. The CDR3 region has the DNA TGTGCCAGCAGCAAGTTCGAAGTGGGCGTGAGGGGCGGGATGAAGCCCCAGCATTTT.

The DNA of the CDR3 is TGCAGCGTGGCTGTAGCGGGCTCCTACAATGAGCAGTTCTTC. It is translated as CSVAVAGSYNEQFF. The chain combines TRBV29-1 with TRBJ2-1; TRBD2 matches at 7 bases. V was clipped by 6 bases and J by 0 bases; unmatched bases: 5. The CDR3 length is 14 residues. Germline V gene lookup returns CDR1 SQVTM and CDR2 ANQGSEA.

As DNA, the CDR3 is TGCGCCAGCAGCTTGGCCTCGGGGTACAATGAGCAGTTCTTC. It codes for CASSLASGYNEQFF. J is TRBJ2-1 and V is TRBV5-1, with D possibly being TRBD2 (5 bases). CDR3 size: 14 residues. V dropped 0 bases and J dropped 4 bases, with 8 bases sitting between them. From germline, CDR1 is SGHRS and CDR2 YFSETQ.

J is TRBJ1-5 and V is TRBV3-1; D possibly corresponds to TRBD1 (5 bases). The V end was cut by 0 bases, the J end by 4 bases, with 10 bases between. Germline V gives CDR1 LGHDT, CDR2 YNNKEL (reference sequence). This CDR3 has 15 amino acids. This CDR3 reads CASSQEEGPNQPQHF. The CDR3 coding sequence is TGTGCCAGCAGCCAAGAAGAGGGACCGAATCAGCCCCAGCATTTT.